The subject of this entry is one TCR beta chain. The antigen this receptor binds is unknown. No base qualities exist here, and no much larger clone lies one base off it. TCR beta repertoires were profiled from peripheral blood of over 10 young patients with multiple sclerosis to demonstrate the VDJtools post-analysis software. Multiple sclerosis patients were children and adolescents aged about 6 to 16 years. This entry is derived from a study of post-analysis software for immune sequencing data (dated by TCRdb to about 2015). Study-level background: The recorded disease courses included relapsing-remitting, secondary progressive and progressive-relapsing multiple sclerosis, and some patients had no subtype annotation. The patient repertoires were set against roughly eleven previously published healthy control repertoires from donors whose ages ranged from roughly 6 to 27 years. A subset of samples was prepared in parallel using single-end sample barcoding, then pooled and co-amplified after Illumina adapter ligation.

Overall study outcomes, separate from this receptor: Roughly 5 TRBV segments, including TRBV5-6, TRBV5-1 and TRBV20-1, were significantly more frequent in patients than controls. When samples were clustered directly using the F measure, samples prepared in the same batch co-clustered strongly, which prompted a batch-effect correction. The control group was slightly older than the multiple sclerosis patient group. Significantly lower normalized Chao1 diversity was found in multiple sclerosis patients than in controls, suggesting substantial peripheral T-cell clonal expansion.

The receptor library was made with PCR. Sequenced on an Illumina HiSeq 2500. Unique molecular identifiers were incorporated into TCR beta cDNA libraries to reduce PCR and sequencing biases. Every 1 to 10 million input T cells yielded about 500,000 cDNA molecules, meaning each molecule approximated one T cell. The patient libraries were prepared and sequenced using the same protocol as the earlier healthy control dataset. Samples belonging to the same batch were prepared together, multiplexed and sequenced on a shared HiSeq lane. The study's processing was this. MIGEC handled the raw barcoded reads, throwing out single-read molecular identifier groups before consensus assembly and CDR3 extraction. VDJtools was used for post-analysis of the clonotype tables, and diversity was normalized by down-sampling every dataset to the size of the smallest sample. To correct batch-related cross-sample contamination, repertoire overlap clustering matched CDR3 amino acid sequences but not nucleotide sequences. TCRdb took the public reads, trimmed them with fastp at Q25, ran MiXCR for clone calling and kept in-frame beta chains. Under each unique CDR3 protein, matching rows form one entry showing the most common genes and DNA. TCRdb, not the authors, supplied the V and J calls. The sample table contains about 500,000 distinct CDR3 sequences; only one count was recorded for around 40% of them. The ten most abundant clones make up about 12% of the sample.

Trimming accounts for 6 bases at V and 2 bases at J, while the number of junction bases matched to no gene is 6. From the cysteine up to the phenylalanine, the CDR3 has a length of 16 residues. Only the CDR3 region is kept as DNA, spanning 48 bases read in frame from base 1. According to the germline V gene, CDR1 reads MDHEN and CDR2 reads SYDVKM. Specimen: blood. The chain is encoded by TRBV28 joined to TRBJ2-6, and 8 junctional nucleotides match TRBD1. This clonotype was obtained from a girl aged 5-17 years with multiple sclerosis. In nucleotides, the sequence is TGTGCCAGCAGACCCTCGGACAGGGCTGGGGCCAACGTCCTGACTTTC. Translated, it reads CASRPSDRAGANVLTF.